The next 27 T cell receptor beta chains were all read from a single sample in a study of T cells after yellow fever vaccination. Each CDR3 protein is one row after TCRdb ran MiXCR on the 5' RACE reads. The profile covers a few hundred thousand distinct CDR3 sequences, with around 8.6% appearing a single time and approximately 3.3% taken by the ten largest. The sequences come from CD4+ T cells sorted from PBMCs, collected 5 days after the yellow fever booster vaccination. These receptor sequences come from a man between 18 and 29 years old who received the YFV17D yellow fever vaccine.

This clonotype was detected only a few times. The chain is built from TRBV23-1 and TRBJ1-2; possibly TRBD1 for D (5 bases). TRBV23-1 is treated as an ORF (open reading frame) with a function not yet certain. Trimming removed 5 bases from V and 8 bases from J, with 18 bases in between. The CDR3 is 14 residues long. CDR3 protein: CASSSRGRESGYTF. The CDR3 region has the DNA TGCGCCAGCAGTTCCCGAGGCAGGGAAAGCGGCTACACCTTC.

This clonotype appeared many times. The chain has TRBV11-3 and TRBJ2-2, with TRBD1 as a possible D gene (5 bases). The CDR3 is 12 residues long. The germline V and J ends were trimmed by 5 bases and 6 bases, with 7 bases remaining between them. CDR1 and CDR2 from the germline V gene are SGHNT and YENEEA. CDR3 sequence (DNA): TGTGCCAGCAGCAGGGGCCCCGGGGAGCTGTTTTTT. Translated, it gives CASSRGPGELFF.

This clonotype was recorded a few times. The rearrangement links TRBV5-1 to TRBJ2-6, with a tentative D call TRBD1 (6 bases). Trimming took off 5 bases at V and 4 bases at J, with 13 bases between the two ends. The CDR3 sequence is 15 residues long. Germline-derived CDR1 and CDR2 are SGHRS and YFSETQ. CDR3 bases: TGCGCCAGCAGGCCTACAGGGTTGGGGGCCAACGTCCTGACTTTC. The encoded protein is CASRPTGLGANVLTF.

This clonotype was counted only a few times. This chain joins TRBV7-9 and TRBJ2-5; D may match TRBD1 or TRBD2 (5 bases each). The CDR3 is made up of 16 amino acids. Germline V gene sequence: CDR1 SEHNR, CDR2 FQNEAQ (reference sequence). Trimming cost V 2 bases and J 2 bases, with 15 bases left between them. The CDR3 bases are TGTGCCAGCAGCTTACGGGGCATGAGAGGACAAGAGACCCAGTACTTC. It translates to CASSLRGMRGQETQYF. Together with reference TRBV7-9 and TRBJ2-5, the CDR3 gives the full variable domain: DTGVSQNPRHKITKRGQNVTFRCDPISEHNRLYWYRQTLGQGPEFLTYFQNEAQLEKSRLLSDRFSAERPKGSFSTLEIQRTEQGDSAMYLCASSLRGMRGQETQYFGPGTRLLVL.

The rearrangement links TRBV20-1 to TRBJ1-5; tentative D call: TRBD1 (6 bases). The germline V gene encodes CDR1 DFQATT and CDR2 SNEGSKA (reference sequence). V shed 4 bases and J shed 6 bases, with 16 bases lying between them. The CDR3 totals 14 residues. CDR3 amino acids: CSANLQGASQPQHF. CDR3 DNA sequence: TGCAGTGCTAACCTACAGGGTGCCAGTCAGCCCCAGCATTTT.

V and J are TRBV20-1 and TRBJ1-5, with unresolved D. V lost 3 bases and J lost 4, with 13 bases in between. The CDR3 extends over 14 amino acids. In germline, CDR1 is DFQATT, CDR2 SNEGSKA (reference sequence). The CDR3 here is CSARRDIENQPQHF. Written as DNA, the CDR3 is TGCAGTGCTAGGCGAGACATCGAGAATCAGCCCCAGCATTTT.

CDR3 nucleotides: TGCGCCAGCAGCCAGACAGGGGGCGCGAGCACCGGGGAGCTGTTTTTT. Amino acids: CASSQTGGASTGELFF. The rearrangement joins TRBV5-1 to TRBJ2-2; 10 bases are shared with TRBD1. CDR1 and CDR2 (germline): SGHRS, YFSETQ. The CDR3 has 16 residues. The V segment lost 4 bases and the J segment 4 bases; nucleotides outside the gene matches: 7.

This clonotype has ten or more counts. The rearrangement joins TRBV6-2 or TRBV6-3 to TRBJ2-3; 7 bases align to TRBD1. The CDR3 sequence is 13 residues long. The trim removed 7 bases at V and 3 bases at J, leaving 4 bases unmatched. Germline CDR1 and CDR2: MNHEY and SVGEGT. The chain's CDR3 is CASKATGTDTQYF. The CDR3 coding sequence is TGTGCCAGCAAGGCGACAGGGACAGATACGCAGTATTTT.

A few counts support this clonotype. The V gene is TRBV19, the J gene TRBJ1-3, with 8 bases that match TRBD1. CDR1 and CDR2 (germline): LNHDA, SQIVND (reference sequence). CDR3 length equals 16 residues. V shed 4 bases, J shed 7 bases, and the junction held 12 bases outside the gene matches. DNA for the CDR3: TGTGCCAGTAGTACCCTGGACAGGGCAATCGGCAACACCATATATTTT. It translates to CASSTLDRAIGNTIYF.

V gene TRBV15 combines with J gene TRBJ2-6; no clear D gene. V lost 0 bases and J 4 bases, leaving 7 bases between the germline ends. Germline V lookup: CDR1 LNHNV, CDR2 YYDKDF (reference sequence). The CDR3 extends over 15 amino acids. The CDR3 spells CATSREGSGANVLTF. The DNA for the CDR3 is TGTGCCACCAGCAGAGAGGGCTCGGGGGCCAACGTCCTGACTTTC.

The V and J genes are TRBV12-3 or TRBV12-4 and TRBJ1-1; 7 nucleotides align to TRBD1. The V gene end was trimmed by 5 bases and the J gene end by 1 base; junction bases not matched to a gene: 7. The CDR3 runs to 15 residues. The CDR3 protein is CASSRQGRGNTEAFF. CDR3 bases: TGTGCCAGCAGTCGACAGGGAAGGGGGAACACTGAAGCTTTCTTT.

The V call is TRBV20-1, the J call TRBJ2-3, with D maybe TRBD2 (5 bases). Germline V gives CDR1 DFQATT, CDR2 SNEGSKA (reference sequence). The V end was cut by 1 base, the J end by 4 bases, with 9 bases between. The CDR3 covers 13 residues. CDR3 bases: TGCAGTGCTAGAGCCAACGGGGCAGATACGCAGTATTTT. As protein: CSARANGADTQYF.

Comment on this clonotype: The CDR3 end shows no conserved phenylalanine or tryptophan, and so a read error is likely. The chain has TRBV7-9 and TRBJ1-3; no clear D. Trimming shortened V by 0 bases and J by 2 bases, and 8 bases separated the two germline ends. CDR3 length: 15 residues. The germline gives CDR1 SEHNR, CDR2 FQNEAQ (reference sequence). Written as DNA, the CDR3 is TGTGCCAGCAGCTTAGCGCTCCCAGCTGGAAACACCATATATTCT. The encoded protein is CASSLALPAGNTIYS.

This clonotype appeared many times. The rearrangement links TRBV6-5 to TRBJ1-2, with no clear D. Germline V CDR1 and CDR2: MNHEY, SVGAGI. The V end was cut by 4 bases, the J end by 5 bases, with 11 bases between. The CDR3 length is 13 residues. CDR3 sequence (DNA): TGTGCCAGCAGTTCGCGTTTGGGGTATGGCTACACCTTC. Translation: CASSSRLGYGYTF.

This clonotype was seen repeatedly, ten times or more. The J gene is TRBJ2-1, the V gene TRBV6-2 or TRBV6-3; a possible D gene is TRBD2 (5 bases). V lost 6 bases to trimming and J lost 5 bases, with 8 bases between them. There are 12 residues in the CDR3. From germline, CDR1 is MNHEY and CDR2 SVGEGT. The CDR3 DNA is TGTGCCAGCAGAGGACTGGACAATGAGCAGTTCTTC. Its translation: CASRGLDNEQFF.

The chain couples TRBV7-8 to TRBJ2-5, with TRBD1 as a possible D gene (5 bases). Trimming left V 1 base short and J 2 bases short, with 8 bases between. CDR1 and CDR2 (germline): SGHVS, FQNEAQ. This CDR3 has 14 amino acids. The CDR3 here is CASSLGTLQETQYF. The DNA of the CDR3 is TGTGCCAGCAGCTTAGGGACACTTCAAGAGACCCAGTACTTC.

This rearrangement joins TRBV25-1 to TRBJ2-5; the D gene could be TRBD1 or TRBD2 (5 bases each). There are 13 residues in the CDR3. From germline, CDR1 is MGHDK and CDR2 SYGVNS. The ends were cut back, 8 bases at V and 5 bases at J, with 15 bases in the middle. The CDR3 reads CASLLSGTETQYF. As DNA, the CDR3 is TGTGCCAGCCTATTATCAGGGACGGAGACCCAGTACTTC.

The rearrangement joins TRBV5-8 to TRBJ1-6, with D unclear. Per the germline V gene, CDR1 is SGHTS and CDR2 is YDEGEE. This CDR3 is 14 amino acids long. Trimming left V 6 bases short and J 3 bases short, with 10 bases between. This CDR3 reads CASNRDLYNSPLHF. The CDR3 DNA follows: TGTGCCAGCAATCGGGATCTCTATAATTCACCCCTCCACTTT.

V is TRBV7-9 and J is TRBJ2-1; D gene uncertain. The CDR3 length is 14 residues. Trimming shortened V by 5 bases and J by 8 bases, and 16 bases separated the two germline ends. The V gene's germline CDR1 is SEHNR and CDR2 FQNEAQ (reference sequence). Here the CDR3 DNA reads TGTGCCAGCAGCCTGCGGCCGTTCTTGGATGAGCAGTTCTTC. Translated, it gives CASSLRPFLDEQFF.

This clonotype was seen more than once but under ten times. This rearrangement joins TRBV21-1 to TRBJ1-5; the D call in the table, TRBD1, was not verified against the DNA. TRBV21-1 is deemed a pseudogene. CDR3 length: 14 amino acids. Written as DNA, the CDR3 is TGTGCCAGCAGCCCCAACAGGGAAGATCAGCCCCAGCATTTT. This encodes CASSPNREDQPQHF.

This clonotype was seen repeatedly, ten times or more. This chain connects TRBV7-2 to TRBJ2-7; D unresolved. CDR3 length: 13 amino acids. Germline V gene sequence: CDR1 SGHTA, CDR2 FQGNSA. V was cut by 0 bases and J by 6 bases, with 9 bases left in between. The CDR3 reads CASSLAQAGEQYF. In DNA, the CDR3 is TGTGCCAGCAGCTTAGCGCAAGCCGGCGAGCAGTACTTC.

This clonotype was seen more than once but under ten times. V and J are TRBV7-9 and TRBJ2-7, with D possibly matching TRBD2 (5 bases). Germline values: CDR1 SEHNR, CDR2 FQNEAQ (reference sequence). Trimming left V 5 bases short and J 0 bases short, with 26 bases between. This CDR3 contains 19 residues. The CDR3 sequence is CASSAAGIKGPRGSYEQYF. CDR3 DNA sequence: TGTGCCAGCAGCGCCGCCGGGATAAAGGGCCCTCGGGGCTCCTACGAGCAGTACTTC.

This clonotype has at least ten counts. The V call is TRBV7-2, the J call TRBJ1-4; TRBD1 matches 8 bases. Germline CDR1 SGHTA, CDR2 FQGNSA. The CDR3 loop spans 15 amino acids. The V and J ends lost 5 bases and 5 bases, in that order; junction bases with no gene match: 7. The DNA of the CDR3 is TGTGCCAGCAGCCAGAGGACAGGGAGGAATGAAAAACTGTTTTTT. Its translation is CASSQRTGRNEKLFF.

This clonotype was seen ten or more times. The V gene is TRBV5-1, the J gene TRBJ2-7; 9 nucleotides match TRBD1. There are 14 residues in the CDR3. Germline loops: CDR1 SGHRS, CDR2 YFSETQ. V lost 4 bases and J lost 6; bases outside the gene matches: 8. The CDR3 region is CASSGPGQGLEQYF. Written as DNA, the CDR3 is TGCGCCAGCAGCGGTCCGGGACAGGGTCTCGAGCAGTACTTC.

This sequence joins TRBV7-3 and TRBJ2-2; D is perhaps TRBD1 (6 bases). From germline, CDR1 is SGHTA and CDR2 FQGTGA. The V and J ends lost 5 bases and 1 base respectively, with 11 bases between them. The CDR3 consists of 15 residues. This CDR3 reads CASSPQTGNTGELFF. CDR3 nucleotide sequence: TGTGCCAGCAGCCCTCAGACAGGGAACACCGGGGAGCTGTTTTTT. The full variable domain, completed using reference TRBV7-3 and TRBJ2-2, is GAGVSQTPSNKVTEKGKYVELRCDPISGHTALYWYRQSLGQGPEFLIYFQGTGAADDSGLPNDRFFAVRPEGSVSTLKIQRTERGDSAVYLCASSPQTGNTGELFFGEGSRLTVL.

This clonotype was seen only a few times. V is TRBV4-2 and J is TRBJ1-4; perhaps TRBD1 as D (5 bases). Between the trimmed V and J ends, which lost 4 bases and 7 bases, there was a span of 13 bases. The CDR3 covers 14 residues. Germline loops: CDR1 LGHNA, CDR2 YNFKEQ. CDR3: CASSLSRVGEKLFF. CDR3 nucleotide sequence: TGTGCCAGCAGCCTTTCCAGGGTTGGTGAAAAACTGTTTTTT.

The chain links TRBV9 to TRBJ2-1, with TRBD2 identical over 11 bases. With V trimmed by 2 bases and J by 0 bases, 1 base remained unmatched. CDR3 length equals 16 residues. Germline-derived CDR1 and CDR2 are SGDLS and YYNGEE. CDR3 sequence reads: CASSVGLAGSYNEQFF. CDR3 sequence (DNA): TGTGCCAGCAGCGTTGGACTAGCGGGCTCCTACAATGAGCAGTTCTTC.